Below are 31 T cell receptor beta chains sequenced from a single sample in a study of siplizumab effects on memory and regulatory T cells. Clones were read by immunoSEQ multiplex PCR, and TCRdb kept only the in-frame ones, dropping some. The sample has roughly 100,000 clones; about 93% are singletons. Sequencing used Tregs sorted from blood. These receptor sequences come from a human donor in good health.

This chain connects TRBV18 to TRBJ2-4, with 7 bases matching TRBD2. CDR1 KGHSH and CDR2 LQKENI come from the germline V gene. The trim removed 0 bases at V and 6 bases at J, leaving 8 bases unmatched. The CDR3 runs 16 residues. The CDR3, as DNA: TGTGCCAGCTCACCACCGGGAGGGGAGGGACGAAACATTCAGTACTTC. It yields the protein CASSPPGGEGRNIQYF.

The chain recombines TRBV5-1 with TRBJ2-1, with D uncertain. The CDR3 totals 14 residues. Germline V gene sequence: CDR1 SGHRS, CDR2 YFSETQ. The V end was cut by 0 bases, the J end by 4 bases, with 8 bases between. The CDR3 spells CASSLGQRYNEQFF. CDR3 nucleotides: TGCGCCAGCAGCTTGGGACAAAGGTACAATGAGCAGTTCTTC.

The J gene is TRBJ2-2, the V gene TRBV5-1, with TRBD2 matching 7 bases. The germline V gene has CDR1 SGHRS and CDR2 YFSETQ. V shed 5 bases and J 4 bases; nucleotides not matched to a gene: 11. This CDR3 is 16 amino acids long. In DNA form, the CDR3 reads TGCGCCAGCAGACGCTCCGGCGGGAGCATCACCGGGGAGCTGTTTTTT. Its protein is CASRRSGGSITGELFF. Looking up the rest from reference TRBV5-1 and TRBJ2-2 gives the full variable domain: KAGVTQTPRYLIKTRGQQVTLSCSPISGHRSVSWYQQTPGQGLQFLFEYFSETQRNKGNFPGRFSGRQFSNSRSEMNVSTLELGDSALYLCASRRSGGSITGELFFGEGSRLTVL.

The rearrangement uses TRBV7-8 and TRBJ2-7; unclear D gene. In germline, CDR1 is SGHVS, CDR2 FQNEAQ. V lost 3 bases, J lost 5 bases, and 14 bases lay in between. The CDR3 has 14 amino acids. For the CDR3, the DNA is TGTGCCAGCAGCTTTCAAAGATGGGCTAACGAGCAGTACTTC. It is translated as CASSFQRWANEQYF.

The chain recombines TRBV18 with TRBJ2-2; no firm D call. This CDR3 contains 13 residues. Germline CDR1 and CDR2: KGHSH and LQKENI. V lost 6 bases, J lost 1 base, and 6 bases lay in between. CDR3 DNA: TGTGCCAGCTCGGACGGGAACACCGGGGAGCTGTTTTTT. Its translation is CASSDGNTGELFF. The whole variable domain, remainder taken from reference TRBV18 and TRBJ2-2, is NAGVMQNPRHLVRRRGQEARLRCSPMKGHSHVYWYRQLPEEGLKFMVYLQKENIIDESGMPKERFSAEFPKEGPSILRIQQVVRGDSAAYFCASSDGNTGELFFGEGSRLTVL.

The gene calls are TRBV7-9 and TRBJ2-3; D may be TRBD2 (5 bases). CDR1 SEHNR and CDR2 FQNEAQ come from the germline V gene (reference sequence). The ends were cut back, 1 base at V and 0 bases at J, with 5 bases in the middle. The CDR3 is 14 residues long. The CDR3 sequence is CASSLGTSTDTQYF. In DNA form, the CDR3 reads TGTGCCAGCAGCTTAGGGACTAGCACAGATACGCAGTATTTT.

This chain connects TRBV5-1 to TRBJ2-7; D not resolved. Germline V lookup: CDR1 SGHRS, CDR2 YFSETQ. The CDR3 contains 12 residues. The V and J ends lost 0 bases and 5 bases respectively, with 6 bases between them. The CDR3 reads CASSLEGHEQYF. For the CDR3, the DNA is TGCGCCAGCAGCTTGGAAGGACACGAGCAGTACTTC.

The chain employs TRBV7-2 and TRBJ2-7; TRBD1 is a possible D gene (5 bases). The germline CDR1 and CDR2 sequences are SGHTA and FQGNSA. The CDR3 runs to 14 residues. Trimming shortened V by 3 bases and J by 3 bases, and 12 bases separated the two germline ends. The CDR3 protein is CASSLGYRSYEQYF. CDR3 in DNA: TGTGCCAGCAGCTTGGGGTACAGGAGCTACGAGCAGTACTTC.

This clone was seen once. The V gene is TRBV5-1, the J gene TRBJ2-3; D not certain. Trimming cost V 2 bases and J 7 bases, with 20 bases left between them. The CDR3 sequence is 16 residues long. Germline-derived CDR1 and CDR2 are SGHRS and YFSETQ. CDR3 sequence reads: CASSLGSGSWIYTQYF. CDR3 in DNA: TGCGCCAGCAGCTTAGGATCGGGTAGCTGGATCTATACGCAGTATTTT. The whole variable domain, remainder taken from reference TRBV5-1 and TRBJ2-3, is KAGVTQTPRYLIKTRGQQVTLSCSPISGHRSVSWYQQTPGQGLQFLFEYFSETQRNKGNFPGRFSGRQFSNSRSEMNVSTLELGDSALYLCASSLGSGSWIYTQYFGPGTRLTVL.

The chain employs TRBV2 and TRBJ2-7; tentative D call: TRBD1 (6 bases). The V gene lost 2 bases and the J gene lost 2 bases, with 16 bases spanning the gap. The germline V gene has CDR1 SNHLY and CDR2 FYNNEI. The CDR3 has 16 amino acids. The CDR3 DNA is TGTGCCAGCAGTGAACTCCCGGACAGCTGGACCTACGAGCAGTACTTC. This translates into CASSELPDSWTYEQYF.

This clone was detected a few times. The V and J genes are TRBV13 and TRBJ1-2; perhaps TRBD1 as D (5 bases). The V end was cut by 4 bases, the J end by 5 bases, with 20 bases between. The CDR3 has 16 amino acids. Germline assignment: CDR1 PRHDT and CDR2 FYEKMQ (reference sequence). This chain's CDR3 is CASSSGGMRARYGYTF. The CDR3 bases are TGTGCCAGCAGCTCCGGGGGAATGAGGGCGAGATATGGCTACACCTTC.

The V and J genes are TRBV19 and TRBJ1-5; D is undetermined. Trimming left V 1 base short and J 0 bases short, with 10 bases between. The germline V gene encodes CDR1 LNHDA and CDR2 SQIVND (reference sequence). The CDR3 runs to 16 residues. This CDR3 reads CASSIGPGYSNQPQHF. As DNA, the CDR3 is TGTGCCAGTAGTATAGGTCCGGGGTATAGCAATCAGCCCCAGCATTTT.

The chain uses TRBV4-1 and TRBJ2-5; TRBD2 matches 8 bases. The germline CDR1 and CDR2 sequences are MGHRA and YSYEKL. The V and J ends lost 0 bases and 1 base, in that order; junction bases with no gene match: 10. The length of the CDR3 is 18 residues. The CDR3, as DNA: TGCGCCAGCAGCCAAGATTTCCCAGGGAGCGGGAGCCAAGAGACCCAGTACTTC. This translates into CASSQDFPGSGSQETQYF.

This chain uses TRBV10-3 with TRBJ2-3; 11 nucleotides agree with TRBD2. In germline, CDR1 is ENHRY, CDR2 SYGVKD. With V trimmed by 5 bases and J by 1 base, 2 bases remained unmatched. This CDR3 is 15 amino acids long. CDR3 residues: CAISKLAGGTDTQYF. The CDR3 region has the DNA TGTGCCATCAGTAAACTAGCGGGGGGCACAGATACGCAGTATTTT.

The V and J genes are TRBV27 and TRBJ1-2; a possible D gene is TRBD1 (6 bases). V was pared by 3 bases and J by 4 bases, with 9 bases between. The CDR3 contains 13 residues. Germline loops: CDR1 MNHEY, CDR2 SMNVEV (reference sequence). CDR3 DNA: TGTGCCAGCAGTTTGGGGGGCGGCTATGGCTACACCTTC. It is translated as CASSLGGGYGYTF.

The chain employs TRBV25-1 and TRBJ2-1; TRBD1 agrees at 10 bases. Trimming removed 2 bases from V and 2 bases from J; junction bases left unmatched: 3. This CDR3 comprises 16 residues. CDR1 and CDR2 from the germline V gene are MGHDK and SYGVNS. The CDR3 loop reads CASSELGTGAYNEQFF. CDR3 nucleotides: TGTGCCAGCAGTGAACTCGGGACAGGGGCCTACAATGAGCAGTTCTTC.

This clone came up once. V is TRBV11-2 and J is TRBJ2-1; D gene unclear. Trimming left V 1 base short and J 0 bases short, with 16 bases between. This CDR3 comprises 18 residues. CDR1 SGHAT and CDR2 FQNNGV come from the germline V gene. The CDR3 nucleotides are TGTGCCAGCAGCTTAGGTCCGTTTGGGCTCGGCTCCTACAATGAGCAGTTCTTC. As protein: CASSLGPFGLGSYNEQFF.

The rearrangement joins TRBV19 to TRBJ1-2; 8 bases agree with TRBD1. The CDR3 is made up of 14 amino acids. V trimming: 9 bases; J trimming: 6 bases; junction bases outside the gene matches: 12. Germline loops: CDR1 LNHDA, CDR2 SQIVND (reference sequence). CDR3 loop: CASPKKTGVHGYTF. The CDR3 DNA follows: TGTGCCAGCCCAAAGAAGACAGGGGTTCATGGCTACACCTTC.

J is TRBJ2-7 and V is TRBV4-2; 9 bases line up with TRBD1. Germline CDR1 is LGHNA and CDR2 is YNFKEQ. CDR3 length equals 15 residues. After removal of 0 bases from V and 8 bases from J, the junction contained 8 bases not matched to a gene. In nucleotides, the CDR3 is TGTGCCAGCAGCCAAGAGCGGACAGGGGTCCGCCAGCAGTACTTC. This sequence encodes CASSQERTGVRQQYF.

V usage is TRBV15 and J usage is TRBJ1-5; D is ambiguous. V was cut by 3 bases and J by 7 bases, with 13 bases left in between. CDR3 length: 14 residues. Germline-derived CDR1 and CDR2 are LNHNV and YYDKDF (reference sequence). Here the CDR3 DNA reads TGTGCCACCAGCAGGGCTAGGGATCGGCAGCCCCAGCATTTT. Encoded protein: CATSRARDRQPQHF. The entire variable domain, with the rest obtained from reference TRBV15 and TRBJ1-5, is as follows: DAMVIQNPRYQVTQFGKPVTLSCSQTLNHNVMYWYQQKSSQAPKLLFHYYDKDFNNEADTPDNFQSRRPNTSFCFLDIRSPGLGDTAMYLCATSRARDRQPQHFGDGTRLSIL.

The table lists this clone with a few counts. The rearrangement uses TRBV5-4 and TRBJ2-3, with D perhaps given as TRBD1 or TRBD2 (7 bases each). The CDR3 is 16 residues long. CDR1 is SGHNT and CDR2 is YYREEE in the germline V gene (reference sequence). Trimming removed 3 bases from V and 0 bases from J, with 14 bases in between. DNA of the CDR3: TGTGCCAGCAGCTCCAGCAGGGGGGGAAGCACAGATACGCAGTATTTT. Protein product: CASSSSRGGSTDTQYF.

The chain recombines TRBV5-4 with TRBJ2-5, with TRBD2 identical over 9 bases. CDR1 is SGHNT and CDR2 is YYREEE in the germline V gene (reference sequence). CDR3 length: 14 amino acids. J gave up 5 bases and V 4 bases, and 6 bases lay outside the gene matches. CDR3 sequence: CASSLGLARETQYF. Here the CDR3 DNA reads TGTGCCAGCAGCCTGGGACTAGCTCGGGAGACCCAGTACTTC.

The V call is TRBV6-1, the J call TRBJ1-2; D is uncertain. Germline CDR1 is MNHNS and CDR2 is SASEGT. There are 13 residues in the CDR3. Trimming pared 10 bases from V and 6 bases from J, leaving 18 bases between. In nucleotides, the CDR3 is TGTGCCATCCAAGCACGGGTTGGGAATGGCTACACCTTC. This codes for CAIQARVGNGYTF.

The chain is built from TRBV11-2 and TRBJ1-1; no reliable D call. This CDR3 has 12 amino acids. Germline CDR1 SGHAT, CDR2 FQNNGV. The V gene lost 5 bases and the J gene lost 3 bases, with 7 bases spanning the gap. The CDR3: CASSRTYTEAFF. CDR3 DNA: TGTGCCAGCAGCCGGACGTACACTGAAGCTTTCTTT.

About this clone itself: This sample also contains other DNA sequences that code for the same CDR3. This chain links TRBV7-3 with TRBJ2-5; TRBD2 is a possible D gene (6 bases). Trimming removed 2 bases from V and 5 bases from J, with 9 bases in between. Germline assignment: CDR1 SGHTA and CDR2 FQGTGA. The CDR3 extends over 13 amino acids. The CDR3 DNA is TGTGCCAGCAGCTTAGGAGGGCTGGAGACCCAGTACTTC. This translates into CASSLGGLETQYF. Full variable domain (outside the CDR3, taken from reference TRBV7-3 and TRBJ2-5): GAGVSQTPSNKVTEKGKYVELRCDPISGHTALYWYRQSLGQGPEFLIYFQGTGAADDSGLPNDRFFAVRPEGSVSTLKIQRTERGDSAVYLCASSLGGLETQYFGPGTRLLVL.

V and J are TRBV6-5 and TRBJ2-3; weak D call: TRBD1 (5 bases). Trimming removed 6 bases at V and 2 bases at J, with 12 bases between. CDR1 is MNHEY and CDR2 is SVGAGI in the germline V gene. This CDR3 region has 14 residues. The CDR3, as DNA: TGTGCCAGCAGCTGGGCAGGGAACACAGATACGCAGTATTTT. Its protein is CASSWAGNTDTQYF.

CDR3 DNA sequence: TGTGCCAGCTCACCGGGTGGGGCCTATGGCTACACCTTC. Translation gives CASSPGGAYGYTF. This chain connects TRBV18 to TRBJ1-2, with a weak D call TRBD1 (5 bases). The CDR3 totals 13 residues. Germline loops: CDR1 KGHSH, CDR2 LQKENI. Trimming pared 3 bases from V and 4 bases from J, leaving 9 bases between. Drawing the rest from reference TRBV18 and TRBJ1-2, the complete variable domain is NAGVMQNPRHLVRRRGQEARLRCSPMKGHSHVYWYRQLPEEGLKFMVYLQKENIIDESGMPKERFSAEFPKEGPSILRIQQVVRGDSAAYFCASSPGGAYGYTFGSGTRLTVV.

In DNA, the CDR3 is TGTGCCAGCAGCTCATCTCGGACTAGCGAATACTACGAGCAGTACTTC. It specifies CASSSSRTSEYYEQYF. The V call is TRBV7-8, the J call TRBJ2-7, with 9 bases that match TRBD2. V lost 4 bases, J lost 3 bases, and 10 bases stayed unmatched. Germline lookup yields CDR1 SGHVS and CDR2 FQNEAQ. The CDR3 totals 16 residues. The full variable domain, in which reference TRBV7-8 and TRBJ2-7 provide the parts outside the CDR3, is GAGVSQSPRYKVAKRGQDVALRCDPISGHVSLFWYQQALGQGPEFLTYFQNEAQLDKSGLPSDRFFAERPEGSVSTLKIQRTQQEDSAVYLCASSSSRTSEYYEQYFGPGTRLTVT.

CDR3 sequence: CASSRSPGLGEQYF. In DNA form, the CDR3 reads TGTGCCAGCAGCCGTTCTCCGGGACTAGGGGAACAGTACTTC. The V call is TRBV5-6, the J call TRBJ2-7, with 8 bases identical to TRBD2. With 4 bases clipped from V and 10 bases from J, the junction kept 13 bases outside the gene matches. This CDR3 spans 14 amino acids. Germline CDR1 and CDR2: SGHDT and YYEEEE. The entire variable domain, with the rest obtained from reference TRBV5-6 and TRBJ2-7, is as follows: DAGVTQSPTHLIKTRGQQVTLRCSPKSGHDTVSWYQQALGQGPQFIFQYYEEEERQRGNFPDRFSGHQFPNYSSELNVNALLLGDSALYLCASSRSPGLGEQYFGPGTRLTVT.

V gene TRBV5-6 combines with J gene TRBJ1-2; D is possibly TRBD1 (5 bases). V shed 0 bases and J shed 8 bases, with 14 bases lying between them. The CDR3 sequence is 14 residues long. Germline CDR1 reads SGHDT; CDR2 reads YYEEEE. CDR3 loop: CASSLVGREGGYTF. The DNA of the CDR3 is TGTGCCAGCAGCTTGGTCGGCAGGGAAGGGGGCTACACCTTC.

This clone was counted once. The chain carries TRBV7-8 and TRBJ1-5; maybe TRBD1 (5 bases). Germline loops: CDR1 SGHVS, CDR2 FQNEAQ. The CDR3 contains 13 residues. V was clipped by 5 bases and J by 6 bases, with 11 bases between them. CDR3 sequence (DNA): TGTGCCAGCAGCCTGGACACCAGTCAGCCCCAGCATTTT. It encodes CASSLDTSQPQHF.